This is a list of T cell receptor beta chains from one sample in a study of T cell responses to AZD1222 COVID-19 vaccine. TCRdb's table, derived via immunoSEQ multiplex PCR, lists solely in-frame clones and lacks some. The sample has some 90,000 clones, 70% to 90% seen once. The specimen was peripheral blood, collected on day 0 of AZD1222 vaccination. These receptors originate from an adult in good health. The CDR3 runs from the conserved cysteine through the conserved F or W. The D gene is left open where the match is weak.

NA | 16 | TRBV7-2 | CASSLSSAAPIYGYTF
NA | 14 | TRBV7-2 | CASSAGLSNQPQHF
NA | 14 | TRBV7-9 | CASSPRGRAAEQYF
NA | 13 | TRBV12-3/TRBV12-4 | CASSFGNDQPQHF
NA | 12 | TRBV6-5 | CAVGIAEETQYF
TRBD2 | 16 | TRBV6-2/TRBV6-3 | CASSYSETSSTDTQYF
TRBD2 | 16 | TRBV19 | CASGWTAGGKIDTQYF
NA | 14 | TRBV5-4 | CASSSEGPSTEAFF
NA | 14 | TRBV5-1 | CASSYEGGNYGYTF
NA | 13 | TRBV10-3 | CAIIGESTDTQYF
NA | 13 | TRBV15 | CATSRGNTGELFF
TRBD1 | 15 | TRBV4-2 | CASSQGQGNTDTQYF
NA | 16 | TRBV24-1 | CATSVGGGEAKNIQYF
TRBD1 | 18 | TRBV19 | CASSRVRDRGSSGNTIYF
NA | 15 | TRBV5-1 | CASSLGTDGTHGYTF
NA | 14 | TRBV9 | CASSVRGEGSPLHF
NA | 12 | TRBV7-2 | CASSATSREQYF
TRBD1 | 16 | TRBV6-5 | CASSYRSTGPASPLHF
NA | 14 | TRBV3-1/TRBV3-2 | CASSQIETDQPQHF
TRBD1 | 13 | TRBV5-1 | CASSSGGRDEAFF
NA | 13 | TRBV29-1 | CSVDSPRGTEAFF
TRBD1 | 15 | TRBV30 | CAWSVQGGTGSPLHF
NA | 14 | TRBV19 | CASSIRVRQETQYF
NA | 15 | TRBV12-5 | CASGSGGDSGNTIYF
NA | 13 | TRBV30 | CAWTTSGANVLTF
TRBD2 | 17 | TRBV14 | CASSQDEAGAGTDTQYF
TRBD1 | 15 | TRBV7-6 | CASSLVGQGGEKLFF
TRBD1 | 15 | TRBV6-2/TRBV6-3 | CASSYGDRDTDTQYF
TRBD1 | 19 | TRBV19 | CASSLAPNGQVKGTGELFF
TRBD1 | 15 | TRBV28 | CASSRTGGAPYGYTF
NA | 17 | TRBV5-1 | CASRPPQGGKNTGELFF
NA | 15 | TRBV9 | CASSMGTLGNTEAFF
NA | 13 | TRBV5-4 | CASSIVPSYEQYF
TRBD2 | 14 | TRBV10-3 | CAIMMGGNTYEQYF
TRBD2 | 15 | TRBV9 | CASSIGLAGPYEQYF
NA | 11 | TRBV6-1 | CASSLKETQYF